The rows below give T cell receptor beta chains drawn from one sample of a study of T cell repertoires in cytomegalovirus infection. TCRdb reprocessed the reads with MiXCR, giving one entry per CDR3 protein. The data contain fewer than 650,000 distinct CDR3 sequences, around two fifths of them seen just once; the ten biggest clones take up 40% to 60%. These receptors are not linked to any known antigen. The specimen comprised cultured PBMCs, sampled from culture after CMV antigen stimulation. These receptors originate from a human donor in good health (CMV status not recorded). Some clones in this sample may be carry-over from other donors' samples. Both conserved end residues are part of each CDR3. Each record gives: V gene, clone size, J gene, D gene, CDR3 protein, CDR3 DNA. The D gene is left open where the match is weak. Size values are once, few and many counts, or a class for expanded clones, and some rows have none.

TRBV5-4	NA	TRBJ1-2	NA	CASSLPQPLGYTF	TGTGCCAGCAGCCTGCCACAGCCGCTTGGCTACACCTTC
TRBV27	NA	TRBJ2-1	NA	CASSAPGRNNEQFF	TGTGCCAGCAGTGCCCCGGGACGGAACAATGAGCAGTTCTTC
TRBV7-2	many	TRBJ1-1	NA	CASSPFGGNTEAFF	TGTGCCAGCAGCCCGTTTGGGGGGAACACTGAAGCTTTCTTT
TRBV18	NA	TRBJ2-7	NA	CASSPVFGGLGGEQYF	TGTGCCAGCTCACCAGTTTTCGGTGGCCTAGGGGGCGAGCAGTACTTC
TRBV12-3/TRBV12-4	few	TRBJ1-5	NA	CASSFDNQPQHF	TGTGCCAGCAGTTTCGACAATCAGCCCCAGCATTTT
TRBV7-9	many	TRBJ1-4	TRBD1	CASSFQGGEKLFF	TGTGCCAGCAGCTTCCAGGGGGGTGAAAAACTGTTTTTT
TRBV12-3/TRBV12-4	few	TRBJ1-3	NA	CASSPSITEGNTIYF	TGTGCCAGCAGTCCGTCGATAACCGAGGGAAACACCATATATTTT
TRBV7-2	NA	TRBJ2-7	TRBD2	CASSRSRGSGTYEQYF	TGTGCCAGCAGCCGCTCCCGAGGGAGCGGGACCTACGAGCAGTACTTC
TRBV19	NA	TRBJ2-1	TRBD2	CASSIGRGGTYNEQFF	TGTGCCAGTAGTATAGGACGGGGGGGTACCTACAATGAGCAGTTCTTC
TRBV7-2	many	TRBJ2-2	NA	CASSLDGTLHTGELFF	TGTGCCAGCAGCTTAGATGGGACTCTACACACCGGGGAGCTGTTTTTT
TRBV7-9	few	TRBJ2-3	NA	CASSSRRGGGDTQYF	TGTGCCAGCAGCTCCCGACGAGGGGGAGGGGATACGCAGTATTTT
TRBV11-2	once	TRBJ2-1	NA	CASGPLNNNEQFF	TGTGCCAGCGGCCCCCTAAATAACAATGAGCAGTTCTTC
TRBV28	NA	TRBJ2-7	NA	CASRGIYEQYF	TGTGCCAGCAGGGGAATATACGAGCAGTACTTC
TRBV11-2	NA	TRBJ2-2	NA	CASSSAGGELFF	TGTGCCAGCAGCTCCGCGGGCGGGGAGCTGTTTTTT
TRBV7-9	NA	TRBJ2-5	NA	CASSPVEETQYF	TGTGCCAGCAGCCCTGTAGAAGAGACCCAGTACTTC
TRBV7-2	few	TRBJ2-3	TRBD2	CASSPRTSGLTDTQYF	TGTGCCAGCAGCCCACGGACTAGCGGGCTCACAGATACGCAGTATTTT
TRBV7-6	NA	TRBJ2-5	NA	CASSLSRGGDETQYF	TGTGCCAGCAGCTTATCCCGAGGGGGTGATGAGACCCAGTACTTC
TRBV12-3/TRBV12-4	NA	TRBJ2-3	NA	CASKLQGIGTDTQYF	TGTGCCAGCAAACTACAGGGTATTGGCACAGATACGCAGTATTTT
TRBV5-1	NA	TRBJ2-1	TRBD2	CASSLQGGGANYNEQFF	TGCGCCAGCAGCTTGCAGGGCGGGGGGGCCAACTACAATGAGCAGTTCTTC
TRBV7-2	NA	TRBJ1-3	TRBD1	CASSQQGAHGNTIYF	TGTGCCAGCAGCCAACAGGGGGCGCATGGAAACACCATATATTTT